The present T cell receptor beta chain was sequenced within a study of blood T cell repertoires in COVID-19. Profiling relied on immunoSEQ multiplex PCR, and the TCRdb table lists in-frame clones only, not all of them. The table has approximately 280,000 clones, just under 90% seen once; the top ten hold approximately 2%. This CDR3 is 13 amino acids long. Germline CDR1 and CDR2: KGHDR and SFDVKD. The V and J ends lost 4 bases and 4 bases respectively, with 9 bases between them. Two consecutive negative NP/OP PCR tests, clearance, or resolved symptoms defined Cohort 3 recovery. This receptor was obtained from a woman aged 55-70 years who had recovered from COVID-19. Specimen: PBMCs or T cells enriched from blood (not recorded which). V and J are TRBV24-1 and TRBJ1-2; D might be TRBD1 (5 bases). The CDR3 here is CATSDDRLYGYTF. The CDR3 DNA is TGTGCCACCAGTGACGACAGACTCTATGGCTACACCTTC.